A single sample gave rise to the 4 T cell receptor beta chains below, sequenced in a study of human T cells and chemical hapten exposure (dated by TCRdb to about 2021). During library preparation, unique molecular identifiers were attached to individual cDNA molecules so that TCRs could be counted quantitatively and reproducibly. TCRdb reprocessing: public reads trimmed at Q25 with fastp, clones called with MiXCR, in-frame beta chains kept. Rows merge per CDR3 protein into single entries with the most common DNA and genes. This sample is represented by about 120,000 distinct CDR3 sequences; over 6.5% of them were singletons. The ten largest clones add up to approximately 1.5% of the sample. Unfractionated whole blood was collected in Tempus Blood RNA tubes, and total RNA was extracted from that blood. The sample consisted of whole blood. Receptors originate from a human donor in good health. Some clones in this sample may be carry-over from other donors' samples. Donor details come from another sample of the same person, matched by shared clones.

The table lists this clonotype with many counts. This chain links TRBV7-6 with TRBJ1-1; TRBD1 matches 9 bases. Germline CDR1 reads SGHVS; CDR2 reads FNYEAQ. The J segment lost 7 bases and the V segment lost 6 bases, leaving 9 bases of the junction unmatched. The CDR3 is 14 amino acids. The CDR3 is CASRPAGTGSEAFF. The CDR3 region has the DNA TGTGCCAGCAGACCCGCCGGGACAGGGAGTGAAGCTTTCTTT.

This chain connects TRBV14 to TRBJ2-6, with a possible D match to TRBD2 (5 bases). CDR1 and CDR2 from the germline V gene are SGHDN and FVKESK. V was trimmed by 5 bases and J by 0 bases, leaving 14 bases between them. The CDR3 has 17 amino acids. CDR3 in DNA: TGTGCCAGCAGCGAAACGGGAAGCCTCTCTGGGGCCAACGTCCTGACTTTC. Residues: CASSETGSLSGANVLTF. The entire variable domain, with the rest obtained from reference TRBV14 and TRBJ2-6, is as follows: EAGVTQFPSHSVIEKGQTVTLRCDPISGHDNLYWYRRVMGKEIKFLLHFVKESKQDESGMPNNRFLAERTGGTYSTLKVQPAELEDSGVYFCASSETGSLSGANVLTFGAGSRLTVL.

This clonotype has only a few counts. The chain recombines TRBV20-1 with TRBJ2-1; D gene uncertain. Deletions cut 6 bases from V and 0 bases from J, with 15 bases between. The CDR3 spans 15 residues. CDR1 is DFQATT, CDR2 SNEGSKA, per germline (reference sequence). Here the CDR3 DNA reads TGCAGTGCGCCTCGGTCCCACAGCTCCTACAATGAGCAGTTCTTC. The encoded protein is CSAPRSHSSYNEQFF.

The chain recombines TRBV27 with TRBJ2-5; 8 nucleotides align to TRBD2. Germline trimming cut 8 bases from V and 5 bases from J; bases unmatched to any gene: 10. CDR3 length: 14 amino acids. The germline V gene has CDR1 MNHEY and CDR2 SMNVEV (reference sequence). The CDR3: CASRRGAFLETQYF. The CDR3 DNA sequence: TGTGCCAGCCGGCGGGGGGCGTTTTTGGAGACCCAGTACTTC.